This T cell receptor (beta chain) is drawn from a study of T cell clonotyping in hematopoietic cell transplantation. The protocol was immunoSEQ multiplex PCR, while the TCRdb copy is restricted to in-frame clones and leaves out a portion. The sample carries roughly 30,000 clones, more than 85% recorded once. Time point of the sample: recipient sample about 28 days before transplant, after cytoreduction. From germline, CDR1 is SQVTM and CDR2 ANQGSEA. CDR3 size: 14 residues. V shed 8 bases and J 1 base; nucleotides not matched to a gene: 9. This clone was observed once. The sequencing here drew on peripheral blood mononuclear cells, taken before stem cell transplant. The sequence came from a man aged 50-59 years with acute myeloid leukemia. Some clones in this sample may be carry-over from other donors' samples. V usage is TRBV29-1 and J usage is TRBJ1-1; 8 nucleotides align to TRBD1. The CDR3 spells CSTGQGGSNTEAFF. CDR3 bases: TGCAGCACCGGACAGGGCGGGTCGAACACTGAAGCTTTCTTT.